These 15 T cell receptor beta chains came from one sample sequenced in a study of cytomegalovirus exposure and HLA in healthy donors. The study ran its PCR with 60 Vbeta and 13 Jbeta primers. Some clones are missing from TCRdb's copy, which holds only in-frame ones; the method was immunoSEQ multiplex PCR. The sample lists approximately 120,000 clones; 60% to 80% were seen once. Material for sequencing was PBMCs. The receptors here all came from a man aged 50-59 years in good health and CMV-seronegative.

V usage is TRBV28 and J usage is TRBJ2-3; TRBD2 is a possible D gene (5 bases). CDR1 is MDHEN, CDR2 SYDVKM, per germline. With 5 bases removed from V and 3 bases from J, the gap between germline ends came to 15 bases. The length of the CDR3 is 15 residues. CDR3 sequence: CASSLRGGPTDTQYF. CDR3 coding DNA: TGTGCCAGCAGTCTCCGAGGAGGTCCTACAGATACGCAGTATTTT.

This clone came up a few times. V usage is TRBV25-1 and J usage is TRBJ1-1; 7 bases map to TRBD1. V gave up 7 bases and J gave up 5 bases; unmatched junction bases: 7. The CDR3 contains 13 residues. Germline V gene lookup returns CDR1 MGHDK and CDR2 SYGVNS. The CDR3 here is CASIKTGDTEAFF. In DNA form, the CDR3 reads TGTGCCAGCATTAAAACAGGGGATACTGAAGCTTTCTTT.

The chain is built from TRBV11-2 and TRBJ2-1, with TRBD2 matching 7 bases. The CDR3 length is 15 residues. Trimming cost V 7 bases and J 5 bases; bases outside gene matches: 11. Germline V gives CDR1 SGHAT, CDR2 FQNNGV. The CDR3 DNA follows: TGTGCCAGCAACCGGGCGGGAGAAGGAAACAATGAGCAGTTCTTC. Residues: CASNRAGEGNNEQFF.

This clone was counted a few times. The CDR3 nucleotides read TGCGCCAGCAGCTTGGATGGTAGCGGGAGGTCGAACACCGGGGAGCTGTTTTTT. Residues: CASSLDGSGRSNTGELFF. The chain carries TRBV5-1 and TRBJ2-2; TRBD2 matches at 10 bases. The CDR3 sequence is 18 residues long. After removal of 0 bases from V and 0 bases from J, the junction contained 5 bases not matched to a gene. In germline, CDR1 is SGHRS, CDR2 YFSETQ. Supplemented by reference TRBV5-1 and TRBJ2-2, the full variable domain reads KAGVTQTPRYLIKTRGQQVTLSCSPISGHRSVSWYQQTPGQGLQFLFEYFSETQRNKGNFPGRFSGRQFSNSRSEMNVSTLELGDSALYLCASSLDGSGRSNTGELFFGEGSRLTVL.

This clone appeared many times. The rearrangement links TRBV27 to TRBJ2-7; 8 bases are a match to TRBD2. V shed 4 bases, J shed 0 bases, and the junction held 5 bases outside the gene matches. The length of the CDR3 is 15 residues. The germline V gene has CDR1 MNHEY and CDR2 SMNVEV (reference sequence). CDR3 protein: CASSSIAGSSYEQYF. The CDR3 DNA is TGTGCCAGCAGTTCCATAGCGGGAAGCTCCTACGAGCAGTACTTC.

In DNA, the CDR3 is TGTGCCAGCAGCTTTGGGACAGACGGTCAGCCCCAGCATTTT. Its protein is CASSFGTDGQPQHF. V gene TRBV5-4 combines with J gene TRBJ1-5, with TRBD1 matching 7 bases. V was clipped by 2 bases and J by 6 bases; unmatched bases: 5. The CDR3 spans 14 residues. Germline CDR1 is SGHNT and CDR2 is YYREEE (reference sequence). The variable domain in full, with the rest retrieved from reference TRBV5-4 and TRBJ1-5, is ETGVTQSPTHLIKTRGQQVTLRCSSQSGHNTVSWYQQALGQGPQFIFQYYREEENGRGNFPPRFSGLQFPNYSSELNVNALELDDSALYLCASSFGTDGQPQHFGDGTRLSIL.

The CDR3 bases are TGTGCCAGCAGGAGAGCCAGCAGGAAGATAGATACGCAGTATTTT. The encoded protein is CASRRASRKIDTQYF. This sequence joins TRBV28 and TRBJ2-3, with D hard to call. Germline V gives CDR1 MDHEN, CDR2 SYDVKM. Trimming cost V 6 bases and J 5 bases, with 18 bases left between them. The CDR3 totals 15 residues.

The J gene is TRBJ1-1, the V gene TRBV28, with D unresolved. V lost 4 bases, J lost 6 bases, and 9 bases lay in between. The CDR3 is made up of 12 amino acids. Germline V gene sequence: CDR1 MDHEN, CDR2 SYDVKM. CDR3 bases: TGTGCCAGCAGTTCCAGGTTCTCTGAAGCTTTCTTT. It yields the protein CASSSRFSEAFF. The full variable domain, in which reference TRBV28 and TRBJ1-1 provide the parts outside the CDR3, is DVKVTQSSRYLVKRTGEKVFLECVQDMDHENMFWYRQDPGLGLRLIYFSYDVKMKEKGDIPEGYSVSREKKERFSLILESASTNQTSMYLCASSSRFSEAFFGQGTRLTVV.

The rearrangement joins TRBV13 to TRBJ2-1, with 9 positions matching TRBD2. The junction had 16 bases not matched to a gene; V was cut back by 6 bases and J by 1 base. The germline gives CDR1 PRHDT, CDR2 FYEKMQ (reference sequence). The CDR3 length is 19 residues. CDR3 bases: TGTGCCAGCAGTAAGGAGACTCTTAGCGGGAGTGGATCCTACAATGAGCAGTTCTTC. This encodes CASSKETLSGSGSYNEQFF.

The V and J genes are TRBV30 and TRBJ1-1; TRBD1 matches at 7 bases. From germline, CDR1 is GTSNPN and CDR2 SVGIG (reference sequence). After removal of 3 bases from V and 5 bases from J, the junction contained 6 bases not matched to a gene. The CDR3 contains 13 residues. The CDR3 region is CAWRAGGDTEAFF. DNA for the CDR3: TGTGCCTGGAGAGCAGGGGGTGATACTGAAGCTTTCTTT.

This sequence joins TRBV7-9 and TRBJ2-5, with D unresolved. This CDR3 has 15 residues. The V gene's germline CDR1 is SEHNR and CDR2 FQNEAQ (reference sequence). V was clipped by 5 bases and J by 7 bases, with 20 bases between them. CDR3 region: CASSHTLNFEPTQYF. The CDR3 region has the DNA TGTGCCAGCAGCCATACTCTAAATTTCGAACCGACCCAGTACTTC.

The chain carries TRBV9 and TRBJ2-3, with TRBD2 matching 7 bases. The CDR3 runs to 16 residues. The junction had 9 bases not matched to a gene; V was cut back by 1 base and J by 4 bases. Per germline, CDR1 SGDLS and CDR2 YYNGEE. The CDR3 nucleotides are TGTGCCAGCAGCGTATCCAGCGGGACCCTTCCAGATACGCAGTATTTT. It codes for CASSVSSGTLPDTQYF.

The rearrangement links TRBV7-6 to TRBJ1-1; tentatively, D is TRBD1 (5 bases). Germline assignment: CDR1 SGHVS and CDR2 FNYEAQ. V lost 5 bases and J 10 bases, leaving 17 bases between the germline ends. CDR3 size: 13 residues. The CDR3 DNA reads TGTGCCAGCAGCCCAGTAAACGGGGGTAGAGCTTTCTTT. Translating gives CASSPVNGGRAFF.

CDR3: CASSQETQYF. CDR3 nucleotides: TGTGCCAGCAGTCAGGAGACCCAGTACTTC. The chain has TRBV6-1 and TRBJ2-5; D not resolved. The germline V gene encodes CDR1 MNHNS and CDR2 SASEGT. V dropped 5 bases and J dropped 5 bases, with 3 bases sitting between them. The CDR3 runs to 10 residues.

V and J are TRBV30 and TRBJ1-5; D remains ambiguous. Trimming pared 0 bases from V and 7 bases from J, leaving 10 bases between. Germline CDR1 is GTSNPN and CDR2 is SVGIG (reference sequence). This CDR3 has 13 residues. The CDR3 loop is CAWSVQDRQPQHF. The CDR3 DNA sequence: TGTGCCTGGAGTGTACAAGATCGCCAGCCCCAGCATTTT. The full variable domain, its missing parts supplied by reference TRBV30 and TRBJ1-5, is SQTIHQWPATLVQPVGSPLSLECTVEGTSNPNLYWYRQAAGRGLQLLFYSVGIGQISSEVPQNLSASRPQDRQFILSSKKLLLSDSGFYLCAWSVQDRQPQHFGDGTRLSIL.